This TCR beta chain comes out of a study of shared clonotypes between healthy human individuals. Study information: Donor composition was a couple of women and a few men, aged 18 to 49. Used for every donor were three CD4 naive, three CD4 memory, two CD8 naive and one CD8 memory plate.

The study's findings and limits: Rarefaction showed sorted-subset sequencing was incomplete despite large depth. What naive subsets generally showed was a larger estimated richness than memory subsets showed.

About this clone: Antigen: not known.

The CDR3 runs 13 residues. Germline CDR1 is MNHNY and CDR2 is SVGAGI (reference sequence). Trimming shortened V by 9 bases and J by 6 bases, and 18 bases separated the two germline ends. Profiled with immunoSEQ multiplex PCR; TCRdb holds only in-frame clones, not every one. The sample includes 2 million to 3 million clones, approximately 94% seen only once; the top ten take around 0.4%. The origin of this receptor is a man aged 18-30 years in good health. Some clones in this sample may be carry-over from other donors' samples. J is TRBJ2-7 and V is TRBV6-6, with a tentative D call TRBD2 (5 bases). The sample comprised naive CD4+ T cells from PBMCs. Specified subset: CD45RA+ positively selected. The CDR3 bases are TGTGCCAGTCGAGGGCAACCAACATCCGAGCAGTACTTC. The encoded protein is CASRGQPTSEQYF.